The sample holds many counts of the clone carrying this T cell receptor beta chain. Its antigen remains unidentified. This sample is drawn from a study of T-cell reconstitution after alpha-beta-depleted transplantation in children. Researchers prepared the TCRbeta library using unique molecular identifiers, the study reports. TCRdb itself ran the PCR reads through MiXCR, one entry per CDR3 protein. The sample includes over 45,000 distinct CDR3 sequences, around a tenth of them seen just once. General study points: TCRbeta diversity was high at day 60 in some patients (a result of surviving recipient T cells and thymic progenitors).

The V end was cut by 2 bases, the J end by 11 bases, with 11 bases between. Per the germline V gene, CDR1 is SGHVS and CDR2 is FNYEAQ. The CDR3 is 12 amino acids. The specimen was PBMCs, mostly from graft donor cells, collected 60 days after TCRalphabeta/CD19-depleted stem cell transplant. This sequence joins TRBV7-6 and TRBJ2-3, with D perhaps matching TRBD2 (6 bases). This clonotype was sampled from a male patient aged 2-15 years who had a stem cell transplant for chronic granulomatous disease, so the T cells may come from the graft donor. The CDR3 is CASSLLATEQYF. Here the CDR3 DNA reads TGTGCCAGCAGCTTACTAGCGACTGAGCAGTATTTT.